This entry lists 8 T cell receptor beta chains sequenced from one sample in a study of T cells in Graves' hyperthyroidism and ophthalmopathy. Researchers amplified the TCR beta CDR3 regions from RNA transcripts. HTBI primers drove first-round RT-PCR of the TCR CDR3. TCRdb fed the multiplex PCR reads into MiXCR, producing one record per CDR3 protein. The repertoire includes around 260,000 distinct CDR3 sequences, 20% to 30% of them detected once, and approximately 30% sits in the top ten. The source material was blood. These receptors were obtained from a man aged 35-49 years with Graves' hyperthyroidism that later progressed to Graves' ophthalmopathy.

This clonotype was detected ten times or more. The chain joins TRBV20-1 to TRBJ1-3; no clear D. Per germline, CDR1 DFQATT and CDR2 SNEGSKA (reference sequence). Trimming left V 4 bases short and J 0 bases short, with 7 bases between. The CDR3 runs to 13 residues. The CDR3 DNA sequence: TGCAGTGCTATGACTGGCTCTGGAAACACCATATATTTT. Protein: CSAMTGSGNTIYF.

This clonotype was seen repeatedly, ten times or more. The rearrangement links TRBV28 to TRBJ2-7; a weak D match, TRBD2 (5 bases). Germline V gene data show CDR1 as MDHEN and CDR2 as SYDVKM. The length of the CDR3 is 20 residues. Trimming took 6 bases from V and 1 from J, leaving 31 bases between them. Here the CDR3 DNA reads TGTGCCAGCAGCCCCCTGGCCGGGAACCTATTGAATTTTTGGTCCTACGAGCAGTACTTC. It translates to CASSPLAGNLLNFWSYEQYF. Variable domain in full (rest from reference TRBV28 and TRBJ2-7): DVKVTQSSRYLVKRTGEKVFLECVQDMDHENMFWYRQDPGLGLRLIYFSYDVKMKEKGDIPEGYSVSREKKERFSLILESASTNQTSMYLCASSPLAGNLLNFWSYEQYFGPGTRLTVT.

This clonotype was seen many times. One base away lies a much larger clone, so this may be a sequencing read error. Likely a read error: the CDR3 ends without its conserved phenylalanine or tryptophan. The chain couples TRBV6-5 to TRBJ2-7; D not resolved. The CDR3 is 14 residues long. Germline CDR1 reads MNHEY; CDR2 reads SVGAGI. Trimming pared 2 bases from V and 0 bases from J, leaving 8 bases between. DNA of the CDR3: TGTGCCAGCAGTTACAACAGATACTCCTACGAGCAGTACCTC. Its translation: CASSYNRYSYEQYL.

CDR3 residues: CASSPLQGATEAFF. DNA for the CDR3: TGTGCCAGCTCACCACTTCAGGGGGCGACTGAAGCTTTCTTT. The genes are TRBV18 and TRBJ1-1, with 8 bases that match TRBD1. The CDR3 runs 14 residues. CDR1 and CDR2 (germline): KGHSH, LQKENI. The ends lost 1 base at V and 5 bases at J; junction bases unmatched: 3.

This chain links TRBV7-2 with TRBJ2-7, with 12 bases aligning to TRBD1. The V and J ends lost 4 bases and 4 bases, in that order; junction bases with no gene match: 5. The V gene's germline CDR1 is SGHTA and CDR2 FQGNSA. This CDR3 has 15 residues. CDR3 in amino acids: CASSSWGQGAYEQYF. For the CDR3, the DNA is TGTGCCAGCAGCTCTTGGGGACAGGGGGCTTACGAGCAGTACTTC.

At least ten counts were recorded for this clonotype. The rearrangement uses TRBV29-1 and TRBJ2-7; the D gene is possibly TRBD1 (5 bases). Germline assignment: CDR1 SQVTM and CDR2 ANQGSEA. V gave up 8 bases and J gave up 3 bases, with 14 bases separating them. The length of the CDR3 is 12 residues. CDR3 bases: TGCAGCACTTCGACAGCTAACTACGAGCAGTACTTC. It translates to CSTSTANYEQYF.

This clonotype was found many times. V usage is TRBV29-1 and J usage is TRBJ2-5; 12 positions match TRBD2. J was trimmed by 3 bases and V by 3 bases; bases with no gene match: 11. The CDR3 loop spans 17 amino acids. Germline V lookup: CDR1 SQVTM, CDR2 ANQGSEA. CDR3 amino acids: CSVDGASGRVLEETQYF. The CDR3 DNA sequence: TGCAGCGTTGATGGGGCTAGCGGGAGGGTTTTGGAAGAGACCCAGTACTTC.

In its sample, this clonotype was seen many times. This rearrangement joins TRBV20-1 to TRBJ2-7; 7 nucleotides align to TRBD2. The germline V gene has CDR1 DFQATT and CDR2 SNEGSKA (reference sequence). V shed 3 bases, J shed 4 bases, and the junction held 18 bases outside the gene matches. The CDR3 has 17 amino acids. The CDR3 sequence: CSASRDLGTTIEYEQYF. CDR3 nucleotides: TGCAGTGCTAGTAGGGACCTAGGGACTACAATCGAGTACGAGCAGTACTTC.